This TCR beta chain was captured by sequencing in a study of blood T cell repertoires in COVID-19. Produced via immunoSEQ multiplex PCR; TCRdb's table is partial and in-frame only. This table has about 90,000 clones, 70% to 90% appearing once. The V gene lost 0 bases and the J gene lost 6 bases, with 20 bases spanning the gap. The CDR3 consists of 18 residues. The sequence was collected from a human donor in a cohort sampled during active COVID-19. This chain uses TRBV23-1 with TRBJ1-4; maybe TRBD1 (5 bases). TRBV23-1 is filed as an ORF, its function uncertain. Sequences were obtained from peripheral blood. CDR3 nucleotide sequence: TGCGCCAGCAGTCAATCGCAAGTAGCGGGGCAGGCGGATGAAAAACTGTTTTTT. Its translation: CASSQSQVAGQADEKLFF.